The 32 T cell receptor beta chains below all came from one sample that was sequenced in a study of shared clonotypes between healthy human individuals. Clones were sequenced by immunoSEQ multiplex PCR, and TCRdb holds only the in-frame ones, with some missing. The sample holds roughly 760,000 clones, approximately 74% seen once. Sequencing was carried out using memory CD4+ T cells sorted from blood. Sample subset: CD45RA-negative fraction. Receptors were obtained from a woman aged 25 to 39 in good health.

The chain joins TRBV2 to TRBJ1-1; TRBD1 might be the D (6 bases). Trimming pared 8 bases from V and 6 bases from J, leaving 22 bases between. The CDR3 length is 15 residues. Germline V CDR1 and CDR2: SNHLY, FYNNEI. The CDR3 here is CASGGGGSFIAEAFF. CDR3 sequence (DNA): TGTGCCAGCGGTGGCGGGGGCTCGTTCATCGCTGAAGCTTTCTTT.

V is TRBV9 and J is TRBJ2-2, with 14 bases fitting TRBD2. The germline V gene has CDR1 SGDLS and CDR2 YYNGEE. V was pared by 2 bases and J by 4 bases, with 4 bases of the junction left unmatched. The length of the CDR3 is 17 residues. CDR3 residues: CASSVGTSGSVTGELFF. The CDR3 nucleotides are TGTGCCAGCAGCGTCGGGACTAGCGGGAGTGTCACCGGGGAGCTGTTTTTT.

There are a few counts of this clone. This chain links TRBV5-1 with TRBJ1-4; D is possibly TRBD1 (5 bases). The CDR3 is 14 residues long. V gave up 3 bases and J gave up 8 bases, with 14 bases separating them. Germline V gene data show CDR1 as SGHRS and CDR2 as YFSETQ. CDR3 sequence: CASSYGRGSEKLFF. In DNA form, the CDR3 reads TGCGCCAGCAGCTACGGAAGGGGAAGCGAAAAACTGTTTTTT.

The chain links TRBV4-1 to TRBJ2-3; D gene unclear. This CDR3 spans 13 amino acids. The V end was cut by 2 bases, the J end by 4 bases, with 7 bases between. The germline gives CDR1 MGHRA, CDR2 YSYEKL. The CDR3 coding sequence is TGCGCCAGCAGCCAACGAGAGGCAGATACGCAGTATTTT. Its protein is CASSQREADTQYF.

The genes are TRBV18 and TRBJ2-7; no clear D. This CDR3 comprises 14 residues. Trimming shortened V by 0 bases and J by 4 bases, and 10 bases separated the two germline ends. Germline CDR1 is KGHSH and CDR2 is LQKENI. The CDR3 region is CASSPPTELYEQYF. In DNA, the CDR3 is TGTGCCAGCTCACCACCGACGGAGTTATACGAGCAGTACTTC. The full variable domain, rest sourced from reference TRBV18 and TRBJ2-7, is NAGVMQNPRHLVRRRGQEARLRCSPMKGHSHVYWYRQLPEEGLKFMVYLQKENIIDESGMPKERFSAEFPKEGPSILRIQQVVRGDSAAYFCASSPPTELYEQYFGPGTRLTVT.

CDR3 sequence (DNA): TGCGCCAGCAGCTCCGGACGAAACGATGAAAAACTGTTTTTT. This codes for CASSSGRNDEKLFF. The rearrangement links TRBV5-1 to TRBJ1-4; D remains unclear. Germline V gene lookup returns CDR1 SGHRS and CDR2 YFSETQ. The CDR3 extends over 14 amino acids. V was trimmed by 3 bases and J by 6 bases, leaving 12 bases between them. The whole variable domain, remainder taken from reference TRBV5-1 and TRBJ1-4, is KAGVTQTPRYLIKTRGQQVTLSCSPISGHRSVSWYQQTPGQGLQFLFEYFSETQRNKGNFPGRFSGRQFSNSRSEMNVSTLELGDSALYLCASSSGRNDEKLFFGSGTQLSVL.

V usage is TRBV7-9 and J usage is TRBJ2-5, with TRBD1 identical over 8 bases. The CDR3 spans 14 residues. V dropped 5 bases and J dropped 4; count of bases not matched to a gene: 6. Germline V CDR1 and CDR2: SEHNR, FQNEAQ (reference sequence). The DNA for the CDR3 is TGTGCCAGCAGCGGGCGGACAGGGCGAGAGACCCAGTACTTC. As protein: CASSGRTGRETQYF.

The rearrangement joins TRBV5-1 to TRBJ2-1; no reliable D call. CDR1 and CDR2 from the germline V gene are SGHRS and YFSETQ. This CDR3 is built from 15 residues. V lost 0 bases, J lost 4 bases, and 11 bases lay in between. The DNA of the CDR3 is TGCGCCAGCAGCTTGGCTACCCAAGGGTACAATGAGCAGTTCTTC. Encoded protein: CASSLATQGYNEQFF.

V and J are TRBV7-9 and TRBJ2-2; a possible D gene is TRBD2 (6 bases). CDR3 length equals 15 residues. Between the trimmed V and J ends, which lost 5 bases and 7 bases, there was a span of 17 bases. CDR1 and CDR2 from the germline V gene are SEHNR and FQNEAQ (reference sequence). The CDR3 nucleotides are TGTGCCAGCAGCCCCCCCCGGGAGTGGAGCGGGGAGCTGTTTTTT. This encodes CASSPPREWSGELFF.

The chain employs TRBV28 and TRBJ2-3, with 11 bases that match TRBD1. The CDR3 runs 16 residues. V lost 4 bases, J lost 8 bases, and 11 bases stayed unmatched. The germline gives CDR1 MDHEN, CDR2 SYDVKM. For the CDR3, the DNA is TGTGCCAGCAGTTCGATCTTCGGACAGGGGGCTCGTACGCAGTATTTT. Translated, it gives CASSSIFGQGARTQYF.

The chain uses TRBV5-1 and TRBJ2-3; D unresolved. Per the germline V gene, CDR1 is SGHRS and CDR2 is YFSETQ. The CDR3 has 16 amino acids. Deletions cut 2 bases from V and 2 bases from J, with 15 bases between. CDR3 residues: CASSFPNGPSTDTQYF. DNA for the CDR3: TGCGCCAGCAGCTTCCCTAACGGACCATCCACAGATACGCAGTATTTT.

This clone turned up a few times. The CDR3 spells CASSLVGDTDTQYF. CDR3 DNA sequence: TGTGCCAGCAGCTTAGTGGGCGACACAGATACGCAGTATTTT. The V and J genes are TRBV7-6 and TRBJ2-3; D gene uncertain. Trimming removed 1 base at V and 2 bases at J, with 7 bases between. The germline V gene encodes CDR1 SGHVS and CDR2 FNYEAQ. This CDR3 region has 14 residues. The full variable domain, its missing parts supplied by reference TRBV7-6 and TRBJ2-3, is GAGVSQSPRYKVTKRGQDVALRCDPISGHVSLYWYRQALGQGPEFLTYFNYEAQQDKSGLPNDRFSAERPEGSISTLTIQRTEQRDSAMYRCASSLVGDTDTQYFGPGTRLTVL.

This chain links TRBV6-1 with TRBJ2-7; 7 nucleotides match TRBD1. Germline V gene lookup returns CDR1 MNHNS and CDR2 SASEGT. V shed 6 bases and J 3 bases; nucleotides not matched to a gene: 11. This CDR3 has 15 residues. The CDR3: CASRIGQDKFYEQYF. The CDR3 DNA reads as TGTGCCAGCAGAATAGGACAGGATAAATTCTACGAGCAGTACTTC.

The chain uses TRBV6-1 and TRBJ2-7; D might be TRBD1 (6 bases). V gave up 4 bases and J gave up 3 bases, with 13 bases separating them. The CDR3 is 14 amino acids. CDR1 is MNHNS, CDR2 SASEGT, per germline. CDR3 coding DNA: TGTGCCAGCAGTGCTGGGACATCTCTCTACGAGCAGTACTTC. Protein product: CASSAGTSLYEQYF.

The chain links TRBV2 to TRBJ2-3, with 8 bases matching TRBD2. V trimming: 8 bases; J trimming: 2 bases; junction bases outside the gene matches: 3. Germline assignment: CDR1 SNHLY and CDR2 FYNNEI. This CDR3 is 13 amino acids long. As DNA, the CDR3 is TGTGCCAGCTTAGCGGGAACCACAGATACGCAGTATTTT. As protein: CASLAGTTDTQYF. Supplemented by reference TRBV2 and TRBJ2-3, the full variable domain reads EPEVTQTPSHQVTQMGQEVILRCVPISNHLYFYWYRQILGQKVEFLVSFYNNEISEKSEIFDDQFSVERPDGSNFTLKIRSTKLEDSAMYFCASLAGTTDTQYFGPGTRLTVL.

CDR3 protein: CASGIRWGGDTDTQYF. Here the CDR3 DNA reads TGTGCCAGCGGGATCCGATGGGGGGGGGACACAGATACGCAGTATTTT. This chain connects TRBV28 to TRBJ2-3; the match to TRBD2 covers 7 bases. V shed 8 bases, J shed 2 bases, and the junction held 13 bases outside the gene matches. This CDR3 has 16 amino acids. The germline CDR1 and CDR2 sequences are MDHEN and SYDVKM.

The V and J genes are TRBV19 and TRBJ1-2, with D possibly being TRBD1 (6 bases). V was shortened by 0 bases and J by 4 bases, with 9 bases between the two germline ends. This CDR3 region has 14 residues. The germline V gene encodes CDR1 LNHDA and CDR2 SQIVND (reference sequence). CDR3 region: CASSIEGQIYGYTF. CDR3 coding DNA: TGTGCCAGTAGTATAGAAGGACAGATCTATGGCTACACCTTC.

V is TRBV6-1 and J is TRBJ2-3; 9 positions match TRBD2. Trimming cost V 3 bases and J 6 bases; bases outside gene matches: 7. The CDR3 is 15 amino acids. Germline V lookup: CDR1 MNHNS, CDR2 SASEGT. The CDR3, as DNA: TGTGCCAGCAGTGAGTTAGCGGGAGAACGGGATACGCAGTATTTT. Protein product: CASSELAGERDTQYF.

The chain recombines TRBV7-9 with TRBJ1-1, with 12 bases aligning to TRBD1. This CDR3 has 16 amino acids. The germline V gene encodes CDR1 SEHNR and CDR2 FQNEAQ (reference sequence). The ends lost 5 bases at V and 5 bases at J; junction bases unmatched: 9. The CDR3 DNA follows: TGTGCCAGCAGCGCGCTAACGGGACAGGGGGCAACTGAAGCTTTCTTT. The encoded protein is CASSALTGQGATEAFF. Drawing the rest from reference TRBV7-9 and TRBJ1-1, the complete variable domain is DTGVSQNPRHKITKRGQNVTFRCDPISEHNRLYWYRQTLGQGPEFLTYFQNEAQLEKSRLLSDRFSAERPKGSFSTLEIQRTEQGDSAMYLCASSALTGQGATEAFFGQGTRLTVV.

This clone was counted once. The chain recombines TRBV29-1 with TRBJ2-7; 14 bases are a match to TRBD2. CDR1 and CDR2 from the germline V gene are SQVTM and ANQGSEA. Trimming removed 5 bases from V and 0 bases from J; junction bases left unmatched: 6. This CDR3 contains 16 residues. CDR3 residues: CSVLGTSGSSSYEQYF. CDR3 sequence (DNA): TGCAGCGTTCTGGGGACTAGCGGGAGTAGCTCCTACGAGCAGTACTTC.

This clone occurred once. The chain employs TRBV2 and TRBJ1-5, with TRBD1 matching 7 bases. The CDR3 totals 14 residues. V gave up 6 bases and J gave up 6 bases; unmatched junction bases: 8. Germline V CDR1 and CDR2: SNHLY, FYNNEI. CDR3 sequence: CASSGTAGGQPQHF. DNA of the CDR3: TGTGCCAGCAGCGGGACAGCCGGGGGTCAGCCCCAGCATTTT.

The V gene is TRBV5-8, the J gene TRBJ2-2; a weak D match, TRBD1 (5 bases). Germline values: CDR1 SGHTS, CDR2 YDEGEE. This CDR3 is built from 15 residues. V was clipped by 4 bases and J by 1 base, with 11 bases between them. CDR3 sequence reads: CASSRLTGNTGELFF. The CDR3 region has the DNA TGTGCCAGCAGCCGTCTCACAGGGAACACCGGGGAGCTGTTTTTT.

CDR3 protein: CASSQRAGGPYNEQFF. CDR3 nucleotide sequence: TGTGCCAGCAGTCAGAGGGCGGGAGGGCCCTACAATGAGCAGTTCTTC. This sequence joins TRBV7-9 and TRBJ2-1; 9 bases map to TRBD2. Per germline, CDR1 SEHNR and CDR2 FQNEAQ (reference sequence). V trimming: 6 bases; J trimming: 2 bases; junction bases outside the gene matches: 8. The CDR3 is made up of 16 amino acids.

This sequence joins TRBV4-2 and TRBJ2-2; 10 bases align to TRBD2. The CDR3 consists of 17 residues. Germline V CDR1 and CDR2: LGHNA, YNFKEQ. V shed 1 base, J shed 1 base, and the junction held 3 bases outside the gene matches. CDR3 in DNA: TGTGCCAGCAGCCAAGCGGCTAGCGGGGGGAACACCGGGGAGCTGTTTTTT. Residues: CASSQAASGGNTGELFF.

This clone was detected a few times. The chain is built from TRBV5-1 and TRBJ2-1; TRBD2 matches 12 bases. V was clipped by 0 bases and J by 7 bases; unmatched bases: 11. Germline lookup yields CDR1 SGHRS and CDR2 YFSETQ. There are 18 residues in the CDR3. The CDR3 reads CASSLGLAGVSRVNEQFF. As DNA, the CDR3 is TGCGCCAGCAGCTTGGGACTAGCGGGAGTAAGTAGGGTAAATGAGCAGTTCTTC.

A few counts support this clone. The V gene is TRBV11-2, the J gene TRBJ2-2, with 7 bases that match TRBD1. In germline, CDR1 is SGHAT, CDR2 FQNNGV. The length of the CDR3 is 16 residues. V gave up 3 bases and J gave up 4 bases; unmatched junction bases: 8. The CDR3 reads CASSFQGELGTGELFF. The CDR3, as DNA: TGTGCCAGCAGCTTCCAGGGGGAATTGGGCACCGGGGAGCTGTTTTTT. Using reference TRBV11-2 and TRBJ2-2 for the parts outside the CDR3, the full variable domain is EAGVAQSPRYKIIEKRQSVAFWCNPISGHATLYWYQQILGQGPKLLIQFQNNGVVDDSQLPKDRFSAERLKGVDSTLKIQPAKLEDSAVYLCASSFQGELGTGELFFGEGSRLTVL.

The CDR3 sequence: CASSEGGTGWSMNTEAFF. DNA for the CDR3: TGTGCCAGCAGTGAAGGGGGGACAGGGTGGTCGATGAACACTGAAGCTTTCTTT. V gene TRBV2 combines with J gene TRBJ1-1; 9 bases are a match to TRBD1. Germline trimming cut 1 base from V and 0 bases from J; bases unmatched to any gene: 9. CDR3 length: 18 residues. The germline V gene has CDR1 SNHLY and CDR2 FYNNEI.

The chain is built from TRBV28 and TRBJ2-7; no firm D call. Trimming shortened V by 3 bases and J by 2 bases, and 11 bases separated the two germline ends. The CDR3 is 14 amino acids. CDR1 MDHEN and CDR2 SYDVKM come from the germline V gene. The CDR3 loop reads CASSFTQPPYEQYF. The CDR3 nucleotides are TGTGCCAGCAGTTTTACACAACCGCCCTACGAGCAGTACTTC.

The gene calls are TRBV19 and TRBJ2-7; TRBD2 aligns across 8 bases. The CDR3 is made up of 14 amino acids. Germline loops: CDR1 LNHDA, CDR2 SQIVND (reference sequence). Trimming took 5 bases from V and 5 from J; bases not matched to a gene: 8. The CDR3 coding sequence is TGTGCCAGTAGTTGGGTAGCGGGATCCAACGAGCAGTACTTC. Translated, it gives CASSWVAGSNEQYF.

The chain carries TRBV7-2 and TRBJ2-7; either TRBD1 or TRBD2 may fit D (5 bases each). The CDR3 extends over 15 amino acids. The V end lost 4 bases, the J end lost 0 bases, and 13 bases lay between the germline ends. Per the germline V gene, CDR1 is SGHTA and CDR2 is FQGNSA. The CDR3 here is CASSSTPGSSYEQYF. In DNA form, the CDR3 reads TGTGCCAGCAGCTCCACCCCAGGGAGCTCCTACGAGCAGTACTTC.

V is TRBV11-2 and J is TRBJ1-1; possibly TRBD1 for D (5 bases). The germline V and J ends were trimmed by 6 bases and 1 base, with 15 bases remaining between them. This CDR3 spans 15 amino acids. Looked up from germline, CDR1 is SGHAT and CDR2 is FQNNGV. The CDR3 nucleotides are TGTGCCAGCAGTCCCGGGACCTATAGGAACACTGAAGCTTTCTTT. It specifies CASSPGTYRNTEAFF.

This CDR3 reads CASSSSTTSGTNEQYF. The CDR3 DNA reads as TGTGCCAGCAGCTCGTCCACGACTAGCGGGACAAACGAGCAGTACTTC. The V gene is TRBV11-2, the J gene TRBJ2-7; 11 nucleotides align to TRBD2. The trim removed 4 bases at V and 5 bases at J, leaving 10 bases unmatched. Germline V lookup: CDR1 SGHAT, CDR2 FQNNGV. The CDR3 is 16 amino acids.